This note documents a single T cell receptor beta chain sequence. Its target is unknown. The data were taken from a study of early T cells in non-severe SARS-CoV-2 infection. On the study more broadly: Chains stayed unpaired after sequencing of bulk RNA from unsorted whole blood.

With 10 bases removed from V and 4 bases from J, the gap between germline ends came to 16 bases. The CDR3 contains 14 residues. Germline loops: CDR1 SEHNR, CDR2 FQNEAQ (reference sequence). Study-wide points: VDJdb-based matching was biased toward anti-spike CD8 responses and missed private and CD4 specificities.

Unique molecular identifiers were affixed to single, distinct cDNA molecules. TCRdb redid the calling of the 5' RACE reads with MiXCR, one entry per CDR3 protein. The data show around 50,000 distinct CDR3 sequences, 11% seen once. The sequence came from an adult who was a healthcare worker with PCR-confirmed SARS-CoV-2 infection or an uninfected control (not recorded which). The sample taken for sequencing was whole blood. The chain couples TRBV7-9 to TRBJ2-2, with a tentative D call TRBD1 (6 bases). The CDR3 DNA is TGTGCCACCCCCGCAGGGGAACGCACCGGGGAGCTGTTTTTT. Its translation: CATPAGERTGELFF.